The T cell receptor (beta chain) under discussion was sequenced for a study of identifying expanded T cells in peripheral blood. Germline V gene data show CDR1 as SGHTA and CDR2 as FQGNSA. The CDR3 sequence is 15 residues long. V lost 1 base, J lost 2 bases, and 10 bases lay in between. As regards this clone: As yet, its antigen is unknown.

Regarding the study as a whole: Over two and four weeks, about 17 and 20 clones changed, versus roughly 1.1 between replicates. Variance in clone template counts between roughly two-week samples significantly increased with total template count across all healthy donors.

Clones were read by immunoSEQ multiplex PCR, and TCRdb kept only the in-frame ones, dropping some. This table has about 85,000 clones, around nine tenths appearing once. The sequence was collected from a person aged 18-69 years in good health. The source material was blood. The rearrangement joins TRBV7-2 to TRBJ2-3; D assignment may be TRBD1 or TRBD2 (5 bases each). CDR3 nucleotide sequence: TGTGCCAGCAGCTTAGTCGGGGCCGCCACAGATACGCAGTATTTT. Protein: CASSLVGAATDTQYF.